This T cell receptor (beta chain) comes out of a study of T cell responses to AZD1222 COVID-19 vaccine. Turning to the study itself: Second-dose recipients at about 4 or about 12 weeks were treated as one pooled group.

The protocol was immunoSEQ multiplex PCR, while the TCRdb copy is restricted to in-frame clones and leaves out a portion. Of roughly 190,000 clones in the sample, 85% to 95% were seen once. Germline CDR1 reads SGHTA; CDR2 reads FQGNSA. CDR3 length: 14 amino acids. Trimming removed 2 bases from V and 1 base from J, with 6 bases in between. This TCR was recovered from an adult in good health. The sequences come from peripheral blood, collected on day 0 of AZD1222 vaccination. V and J are TRBV7-2 and TRBJ2-1; D not resolved. The CDR3 protein is CASSLRASYNEQFF. The CDR3 nucleotides are TGTGCCAGCAGCTTACGGGCATCCTACAATGAGCAGTTCTTC.